The clone carrying this T cell receptor (beta chain) was picked up one time. These data come from a study of shared clonotypes between healthy human individuals. On the study more broadly: Researchers assigned three CD4 naive, three CD4 memory, two CD8 naive and one CD8 memory plate to each donor.

Genomic DNA (from each subset) was split evenly across several immunoSEQ plates. Repertoires were generated with immunoSEQ multiplex PCR, while TCRdb's copy carries only in-frame clones and drops some. The sample includes millions of clones, roughly 93% of them seen just once. Germline CDR1 and CDR2: SGHNT and YYREEE (reference sequence). The CDR3 is 16 residues long. Trimming took 0 bases from V and 3 from J, leaving 14 bases between them. Subsets obtained from CD4+ cells comprised CD45RA+ naive and CD45RA-negative memory cells. This sequence joins TRBV5-4 and TRBJ2-3; D is unclear. The clonotype comes from a man aged 18 to 30 in good health. Some clones in this sample may be carry-over from other donors' samples. Material: naive CD4+ T cells from PBMCs. Subset described: CD45RA+ positively selected. CDR3 sequence reads: CASSLAKTGSTDTQYF. In nucleotides, the CDR3 is TGTGCCAGCAGCTTGGCCAAGACTGGTAGTACAGATACGCAGTATTTT.